This T cell receptor beta chain was sequenced during a study of T cell responses to AZD1222 COVID-19 vaccine. Study findings and constraints: Only a handful of AZD1222 recipients, roughly six in all, had baseline seropositivity. There were mostly white British donors and more females than males, and clonal diversity was possibly underestimated.

Between the trimmed V and J ends, which lost 3 bases and 0 bases, there was a span of 6 bases. The CDR3 covers 14 residues. CDR1 is MNHEY and CDR2 is SMNVEV in the germline V gene (reference sequence). Measured with immunoSEQ multiplex PCR; TCRdb has only the in-frame clones, and not every one. The sample yields just over 150,000 clones, 70% to 90% seen once. Turning to this clone: The antigen is unknown. This specimen includes other DNA sequences encoding the same CDR3.

The source of this sequence is an adult who had recovered from COVID-19. This specimen was peripheral blood, taken after recovery from COVID-19. The rearrangement uses TRBV27 and TRBJ2-4; D gene uncertain. CDR3 residues: CASSFGGAKNIQYF. In nucleotides, the CDR3 is TGTGCCAGCAGTTTCGGTGGAGCCAAAAACATTCAGTACTTC.